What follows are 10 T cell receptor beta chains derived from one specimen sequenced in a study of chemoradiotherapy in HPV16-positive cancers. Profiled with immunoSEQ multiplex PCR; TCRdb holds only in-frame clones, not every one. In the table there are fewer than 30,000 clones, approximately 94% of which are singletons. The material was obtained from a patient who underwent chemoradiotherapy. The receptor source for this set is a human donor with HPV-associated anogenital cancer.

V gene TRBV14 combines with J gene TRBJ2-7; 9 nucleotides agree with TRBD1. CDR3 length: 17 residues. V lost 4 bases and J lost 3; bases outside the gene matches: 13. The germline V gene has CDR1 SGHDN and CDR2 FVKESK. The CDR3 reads CASSPVPGTGRFYEQYF. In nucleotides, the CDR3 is TGTGCCAGCAGCCCAGTACCGGGGACAGGGAGGTTCTACGAGCAGTACTTC. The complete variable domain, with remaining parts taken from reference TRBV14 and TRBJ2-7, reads EAGVTQFPSHSVIEKGQTVTLRCDPISGHDNLYWYRRVMGKEIKFLLHFVKESKQDESGMPNNRFLAERTGGTYSTLKVQPAELEDSGVYFCASSPVPGTGRFYEQYFGPGTRLTVT.

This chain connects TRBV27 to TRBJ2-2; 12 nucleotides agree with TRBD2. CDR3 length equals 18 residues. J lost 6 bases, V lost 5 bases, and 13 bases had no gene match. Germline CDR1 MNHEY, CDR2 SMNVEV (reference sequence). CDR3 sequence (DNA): TGTGCCAGCAGTCCTGCCCCGACTAGCGGGAGTCTCGCCGGGGAGCTGTTTTTT. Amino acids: CASSPAPTSGSLAGELFF.

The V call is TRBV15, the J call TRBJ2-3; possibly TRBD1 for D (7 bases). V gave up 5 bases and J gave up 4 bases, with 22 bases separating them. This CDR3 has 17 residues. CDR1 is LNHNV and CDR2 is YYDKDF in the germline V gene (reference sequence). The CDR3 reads CATSGWRRGPIPDTQYF. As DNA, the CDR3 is TGTGCCACCAGCGGTTGGAGGAGGGGGCCTATCCCAGATACGCAGTATTTT.

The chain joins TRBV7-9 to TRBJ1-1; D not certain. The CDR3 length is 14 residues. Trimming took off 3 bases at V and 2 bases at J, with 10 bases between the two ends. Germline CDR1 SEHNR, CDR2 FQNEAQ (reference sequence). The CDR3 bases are TGTGCCAGCAGCTTTGGGAAGACTAACACTGAAGCTTTCTTT. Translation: CASSFGKTNTEAFF.

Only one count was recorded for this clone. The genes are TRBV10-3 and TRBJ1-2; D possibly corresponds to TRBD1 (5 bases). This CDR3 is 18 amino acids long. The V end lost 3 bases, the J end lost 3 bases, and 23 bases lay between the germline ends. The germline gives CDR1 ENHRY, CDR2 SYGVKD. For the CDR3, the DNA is TGTGCCATCAGTGACAAGCCCCCTGGCAGGGCTGGGGACTATGGCTACACCTTC. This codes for CAISDKPPGRAGDYGYTF.

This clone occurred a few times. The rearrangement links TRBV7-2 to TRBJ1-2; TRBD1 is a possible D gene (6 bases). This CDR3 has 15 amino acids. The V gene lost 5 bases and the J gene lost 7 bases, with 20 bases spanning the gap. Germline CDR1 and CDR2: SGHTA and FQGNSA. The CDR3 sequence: CASSTPQGLSVGYTF. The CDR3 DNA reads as TGTGCCAGCAGCACCCCACAGGGTTTATCGGTTGGCTACACCTTC.

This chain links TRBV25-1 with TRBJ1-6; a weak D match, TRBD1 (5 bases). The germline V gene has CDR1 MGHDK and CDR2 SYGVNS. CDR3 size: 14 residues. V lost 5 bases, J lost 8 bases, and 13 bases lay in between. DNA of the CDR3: TGTGCCAGCAGTCGGGACCGGCTTTATTCACCCCTCCACTTT. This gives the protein CASSRDRLYSPLHF.

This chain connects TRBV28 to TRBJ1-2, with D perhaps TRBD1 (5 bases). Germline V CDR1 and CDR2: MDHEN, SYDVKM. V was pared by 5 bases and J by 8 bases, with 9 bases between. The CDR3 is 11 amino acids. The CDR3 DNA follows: TGTGCCAGCAGTCACAGGTACGGCTACACCTTC. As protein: CASSHRYGYTF.

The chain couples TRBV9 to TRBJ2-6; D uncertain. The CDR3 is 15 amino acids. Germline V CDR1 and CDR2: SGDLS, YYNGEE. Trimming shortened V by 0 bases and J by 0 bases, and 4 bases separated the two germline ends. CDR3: CASSVDGSGANVLTF. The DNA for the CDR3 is TGTGCCAGCAGCGTAGATGGCTCTGGGGCCAACGTCCTGACTTTC.

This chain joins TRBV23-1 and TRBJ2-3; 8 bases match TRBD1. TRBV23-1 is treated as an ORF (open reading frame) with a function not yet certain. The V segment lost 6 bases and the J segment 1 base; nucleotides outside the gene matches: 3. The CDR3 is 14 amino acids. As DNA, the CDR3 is TGCGCCAGCAGGAAGACAGGGGGCACAGATACGCAGTATTTT. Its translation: CASRKTGGTDTQYF.